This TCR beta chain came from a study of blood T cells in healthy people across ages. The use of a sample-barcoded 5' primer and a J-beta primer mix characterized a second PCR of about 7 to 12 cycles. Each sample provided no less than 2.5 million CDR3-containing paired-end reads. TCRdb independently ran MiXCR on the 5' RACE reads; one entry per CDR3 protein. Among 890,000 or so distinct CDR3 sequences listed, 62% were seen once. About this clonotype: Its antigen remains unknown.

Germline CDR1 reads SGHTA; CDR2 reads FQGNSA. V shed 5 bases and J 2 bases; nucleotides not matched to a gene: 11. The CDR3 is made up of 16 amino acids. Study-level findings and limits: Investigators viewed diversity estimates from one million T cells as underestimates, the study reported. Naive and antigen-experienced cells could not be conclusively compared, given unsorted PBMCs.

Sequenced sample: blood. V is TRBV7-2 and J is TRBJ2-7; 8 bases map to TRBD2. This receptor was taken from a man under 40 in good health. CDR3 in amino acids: CASSLVAGLGAYEQYF. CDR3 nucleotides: TGTGCCAGCAGCCTAGTGGCGGGACTAGGAGCCTACGAGCAGTACTTC.